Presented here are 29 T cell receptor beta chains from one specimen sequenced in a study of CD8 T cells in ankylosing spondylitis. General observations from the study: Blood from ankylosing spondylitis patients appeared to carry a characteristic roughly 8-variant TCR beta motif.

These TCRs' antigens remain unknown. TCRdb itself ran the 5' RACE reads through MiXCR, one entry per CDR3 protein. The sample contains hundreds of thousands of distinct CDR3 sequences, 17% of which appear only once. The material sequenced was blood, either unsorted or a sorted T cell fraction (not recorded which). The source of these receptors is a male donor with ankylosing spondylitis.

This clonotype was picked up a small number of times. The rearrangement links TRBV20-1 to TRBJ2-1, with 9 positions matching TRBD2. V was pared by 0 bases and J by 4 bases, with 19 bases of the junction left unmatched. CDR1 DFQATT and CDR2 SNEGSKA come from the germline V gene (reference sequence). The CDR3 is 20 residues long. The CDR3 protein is CSARDLFRVVAGALYNEQFF. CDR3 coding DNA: TGCAGTGCTAGAGATCTCTTTAGGGTAGTAGCGGGGGCCCTTTACAATGAGCAGTTCTTC.

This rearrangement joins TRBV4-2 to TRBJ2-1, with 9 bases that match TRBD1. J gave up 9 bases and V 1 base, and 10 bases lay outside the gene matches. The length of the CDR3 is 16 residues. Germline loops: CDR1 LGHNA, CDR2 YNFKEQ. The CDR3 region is CASSQGGQGVGGEQFF. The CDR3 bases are TGTGCCAGCAGCCAAGGGGGACAGGGCGTGGGGGGTGAGCAGTTCTTC.

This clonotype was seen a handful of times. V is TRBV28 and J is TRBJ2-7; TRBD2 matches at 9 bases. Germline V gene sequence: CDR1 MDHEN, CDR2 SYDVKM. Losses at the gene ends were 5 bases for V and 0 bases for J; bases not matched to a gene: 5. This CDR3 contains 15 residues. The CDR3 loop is CASSTLTSGSYEQYF. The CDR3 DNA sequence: TGTGCCAGCAGTACCCTGACTAGCGGCTCCTACGAGCAGTACTTC.

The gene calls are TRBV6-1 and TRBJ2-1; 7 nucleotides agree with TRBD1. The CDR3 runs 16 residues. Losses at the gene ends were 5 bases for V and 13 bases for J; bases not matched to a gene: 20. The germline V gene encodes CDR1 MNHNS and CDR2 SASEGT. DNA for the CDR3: TGTGCCAGCAGTCCCCCGGGACAGATGACCCCATCCCTCCAGTTCTTC. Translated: CASSPPGQMTPSLQFF.

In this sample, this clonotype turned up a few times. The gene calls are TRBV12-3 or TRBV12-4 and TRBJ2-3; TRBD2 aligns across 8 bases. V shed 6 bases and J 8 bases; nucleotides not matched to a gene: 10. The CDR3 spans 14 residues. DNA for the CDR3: TGTGCCAGCAGACCGAGCGGGGGCCTCATTACGCAGTATTTT. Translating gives CASRPSGGLITQYF.

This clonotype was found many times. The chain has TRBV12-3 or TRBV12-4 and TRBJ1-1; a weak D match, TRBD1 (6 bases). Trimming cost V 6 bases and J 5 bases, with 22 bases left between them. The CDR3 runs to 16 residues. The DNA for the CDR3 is TGTGCCAGCAGATCACGCCCCACAGGGTGGGGGACTGAAGCTTTCTTT. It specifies CASRSRPTGWGTEAFF.

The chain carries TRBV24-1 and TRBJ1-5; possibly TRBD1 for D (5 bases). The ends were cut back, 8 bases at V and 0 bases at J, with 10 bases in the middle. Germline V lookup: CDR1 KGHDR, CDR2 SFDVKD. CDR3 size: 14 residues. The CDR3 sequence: CATNGGFSNQPQHF. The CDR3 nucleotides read TGTGCCACCAATGGGGGGTTTAGCAATCAGCCCCAGCATTTT.

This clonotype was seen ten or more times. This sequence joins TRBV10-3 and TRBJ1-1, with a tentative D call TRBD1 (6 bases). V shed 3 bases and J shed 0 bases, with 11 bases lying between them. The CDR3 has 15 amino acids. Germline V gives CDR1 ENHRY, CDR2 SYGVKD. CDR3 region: CAISDRGAVNTEAFF. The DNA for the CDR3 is TGTGCCATCAGTGATCGGGGGGCCGTGAACACTGAAGCTTTCTTT.

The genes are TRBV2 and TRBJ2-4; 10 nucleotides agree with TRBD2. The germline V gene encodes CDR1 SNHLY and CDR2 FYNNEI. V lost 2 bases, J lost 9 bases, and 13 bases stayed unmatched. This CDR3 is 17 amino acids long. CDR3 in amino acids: CASSEPGLARGGSIQYF. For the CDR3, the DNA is TGTGCCAGCAGTGAACCGGGACTAGCGAGGGGGGGGTCCATTCAGTACTTC.

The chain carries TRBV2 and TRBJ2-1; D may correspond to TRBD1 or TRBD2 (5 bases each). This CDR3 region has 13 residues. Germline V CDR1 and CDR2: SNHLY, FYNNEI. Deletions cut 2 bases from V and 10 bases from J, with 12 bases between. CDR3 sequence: CASSESGAREQFF. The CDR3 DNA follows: TGTGCCAGCAGTGAATCCGGGGCGAGGGAGCAGTTCTTC.

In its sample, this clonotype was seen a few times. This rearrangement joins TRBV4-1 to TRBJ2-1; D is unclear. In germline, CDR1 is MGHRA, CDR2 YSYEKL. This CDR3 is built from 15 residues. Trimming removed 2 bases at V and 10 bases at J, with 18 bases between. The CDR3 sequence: CASSQINGPSTEQFF. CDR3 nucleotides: TGCGCCAGCAGCCAAATAAACGGGCCCTCGACGGAGCAGTTCTTC.

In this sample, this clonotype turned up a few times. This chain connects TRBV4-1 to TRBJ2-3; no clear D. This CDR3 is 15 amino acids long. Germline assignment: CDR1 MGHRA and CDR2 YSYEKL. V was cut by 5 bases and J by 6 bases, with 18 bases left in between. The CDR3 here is CASSETSVPADTQYF. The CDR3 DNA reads TGCGCCAGCAGCGAGACCTCCGTCCCCGCTGATACGCAGTATTTT.

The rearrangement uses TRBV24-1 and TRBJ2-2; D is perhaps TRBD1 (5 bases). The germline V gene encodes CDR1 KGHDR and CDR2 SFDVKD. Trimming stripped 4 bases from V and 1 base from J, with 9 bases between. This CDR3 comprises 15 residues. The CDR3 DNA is TGTGCCACCAGTGACCCAGGACAGAACACCGGGGAGCTGTTTTTT. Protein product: CATSDPGQNTGELFF.

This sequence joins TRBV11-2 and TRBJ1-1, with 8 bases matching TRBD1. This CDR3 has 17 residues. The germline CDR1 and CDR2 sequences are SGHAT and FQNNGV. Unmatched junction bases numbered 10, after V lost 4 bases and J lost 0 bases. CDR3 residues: CASSSETRGLLNTEAFF. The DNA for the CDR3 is TGTGCCAGCAGCTCGGAAACCAGGGGGCTCTTGAACACTGAAGCTTTCTTT.

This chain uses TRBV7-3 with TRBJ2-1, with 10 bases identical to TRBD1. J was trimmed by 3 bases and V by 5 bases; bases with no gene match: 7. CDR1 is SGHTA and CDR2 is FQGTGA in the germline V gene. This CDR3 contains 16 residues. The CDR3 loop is CASSADRGPGYNEQFF. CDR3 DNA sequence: TGTGCCAGCAGCGCCGACAGGGGGCCTGGCTACAATGAGCAGTTCTTC. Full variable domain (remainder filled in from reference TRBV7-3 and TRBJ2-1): GAGVSQTPSNKVTEKGKYVELRCDPISGHTALYWYRQSLGQGPEFLIYFQGTGAADDSGLPNDRFFAVRPEGSVSTLKIQRTERGDSAVYLCASSADRGPGYNEQFFGPGTRLTVL.

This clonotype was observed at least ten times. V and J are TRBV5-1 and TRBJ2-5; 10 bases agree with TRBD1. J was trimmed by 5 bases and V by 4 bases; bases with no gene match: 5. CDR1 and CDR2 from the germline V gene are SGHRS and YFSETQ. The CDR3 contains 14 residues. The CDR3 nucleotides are TGCGCCAGCAGCCCCGGGACAGGGGTCGAGACCCAGTACTTC. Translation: CASSPGTGVETQYF.

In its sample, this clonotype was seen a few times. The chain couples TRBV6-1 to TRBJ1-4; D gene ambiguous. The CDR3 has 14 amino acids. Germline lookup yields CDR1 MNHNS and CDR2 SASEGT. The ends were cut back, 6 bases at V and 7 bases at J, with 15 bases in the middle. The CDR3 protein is CASRTQNWSEKLFF. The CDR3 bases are TGTGCCAGCAGAACACAGAATTGGAGTGAAAAACTGTTTTTT.

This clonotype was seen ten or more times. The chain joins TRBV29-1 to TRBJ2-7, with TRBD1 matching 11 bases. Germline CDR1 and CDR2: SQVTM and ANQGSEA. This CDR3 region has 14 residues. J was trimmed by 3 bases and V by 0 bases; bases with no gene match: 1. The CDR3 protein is CSVEEGTGGYEQYF. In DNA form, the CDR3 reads TGCAGCGTTGAAGAGGGGACAGGGGGCTACGAGCAGTACTTC.

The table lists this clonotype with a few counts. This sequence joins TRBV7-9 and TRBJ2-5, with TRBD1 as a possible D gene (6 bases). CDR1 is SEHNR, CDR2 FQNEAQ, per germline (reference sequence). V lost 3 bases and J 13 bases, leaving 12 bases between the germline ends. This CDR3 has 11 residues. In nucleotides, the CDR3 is TGTGCCAGCAGCTTCGGGGACACCGCGTACTTC. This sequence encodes CASSFGDTAYF.

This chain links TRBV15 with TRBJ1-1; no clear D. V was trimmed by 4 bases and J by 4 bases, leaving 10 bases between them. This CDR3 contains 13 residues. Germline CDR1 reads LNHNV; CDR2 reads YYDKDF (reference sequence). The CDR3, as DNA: TGTGCCACCAGCAAAGGTCTCAGCACTGAAGCTTTCTTT. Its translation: CATSKGLSTEAFF.

CDR3 DNA: TGCAGTGCTAGAGAGGAGAGGGCCGAGCAGTTCTTC. Translating it yields CSAREERAEQFF. This chain joins TRBV20-1 and TRBJ2-1; a weak D match, TRBD2 (5 bases). Germline CDR1 and CDR2: DFQATT and SNEGSKA (reference sequence). CDR3 length: 12 residues. With 0 bases removed from V and 10 bases from J, the gap between germline ends came to 10 bases.

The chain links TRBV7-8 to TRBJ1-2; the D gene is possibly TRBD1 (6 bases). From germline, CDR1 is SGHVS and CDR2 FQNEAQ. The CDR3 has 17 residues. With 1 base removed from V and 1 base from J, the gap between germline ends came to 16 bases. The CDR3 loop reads CASSLGARGIVNYGYTF. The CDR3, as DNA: TGTGCCAGCAGCTTAGGTGCCAGGGGTATAGTTAACTATGGCTACACCTTC.

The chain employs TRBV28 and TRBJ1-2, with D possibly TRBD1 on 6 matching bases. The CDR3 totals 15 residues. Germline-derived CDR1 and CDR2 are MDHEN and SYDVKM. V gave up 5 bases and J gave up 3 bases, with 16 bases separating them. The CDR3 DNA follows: TGTGCCAGCAGTGGCACACAGGGCTGGGACTATGGCTACACCTTC. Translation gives CASSGTQGWDYGYTF.

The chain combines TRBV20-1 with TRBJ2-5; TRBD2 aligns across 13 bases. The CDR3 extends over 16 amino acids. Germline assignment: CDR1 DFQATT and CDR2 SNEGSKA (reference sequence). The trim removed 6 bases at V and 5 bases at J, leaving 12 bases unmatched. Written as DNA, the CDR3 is TGCAGTGCATCCGGGACTAGCGGGATGGTCGGGGAGACCCAGTACTTC. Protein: CSASGTSGMVGETQYF.

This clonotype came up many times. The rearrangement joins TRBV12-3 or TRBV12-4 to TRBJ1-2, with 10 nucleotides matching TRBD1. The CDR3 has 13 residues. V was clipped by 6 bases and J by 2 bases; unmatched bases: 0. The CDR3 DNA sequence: TGTGCCAGCAGGACAGGGGGCAACTATGGCTACACCTTC. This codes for CASRTGGNYGYTF.

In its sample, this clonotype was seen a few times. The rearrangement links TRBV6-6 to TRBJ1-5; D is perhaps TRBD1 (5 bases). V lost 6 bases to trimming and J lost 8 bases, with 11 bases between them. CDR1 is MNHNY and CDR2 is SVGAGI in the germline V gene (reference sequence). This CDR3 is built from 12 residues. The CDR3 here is CASRPTGEPQHF. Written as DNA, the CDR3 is TGTGCCAGCAGACCTACGGGGGAGCCCCAGCATTTT.

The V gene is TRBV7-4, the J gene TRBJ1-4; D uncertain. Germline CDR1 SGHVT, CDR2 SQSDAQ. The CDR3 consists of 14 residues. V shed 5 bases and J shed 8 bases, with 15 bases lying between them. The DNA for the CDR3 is TGTGCCAGCAGCCAAACATCGGGTTGCGAAAAACTGTTTTTT. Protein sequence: CASSQTSGCEKLFF.

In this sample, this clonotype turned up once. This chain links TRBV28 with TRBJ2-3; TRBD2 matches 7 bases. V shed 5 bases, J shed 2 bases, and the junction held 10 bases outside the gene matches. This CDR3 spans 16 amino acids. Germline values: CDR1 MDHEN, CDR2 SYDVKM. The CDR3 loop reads CASSAPGRFLTDTQYF. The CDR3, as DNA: TGTGCCAGCAGTGCGCCCGGGAGGTTCCTCACAGATACGCAGTATTTT.

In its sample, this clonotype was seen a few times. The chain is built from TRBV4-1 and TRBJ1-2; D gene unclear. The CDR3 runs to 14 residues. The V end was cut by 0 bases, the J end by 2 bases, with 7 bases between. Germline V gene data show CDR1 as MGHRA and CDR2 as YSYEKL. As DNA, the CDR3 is TGCGCCAGCAGCCAAGATTGGCAGAACTATGGCTACACCTTC. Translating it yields CASSQDWQNYGYTF.